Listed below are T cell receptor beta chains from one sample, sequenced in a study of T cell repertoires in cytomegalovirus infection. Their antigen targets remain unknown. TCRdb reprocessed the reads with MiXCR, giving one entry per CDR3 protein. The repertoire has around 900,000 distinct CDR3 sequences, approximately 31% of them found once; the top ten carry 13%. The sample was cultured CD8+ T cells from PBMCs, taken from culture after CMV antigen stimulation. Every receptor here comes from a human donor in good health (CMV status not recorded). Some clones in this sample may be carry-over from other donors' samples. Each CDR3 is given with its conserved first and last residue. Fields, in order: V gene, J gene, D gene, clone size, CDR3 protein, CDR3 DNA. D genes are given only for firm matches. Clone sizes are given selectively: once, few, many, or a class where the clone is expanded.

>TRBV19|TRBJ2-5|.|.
CASSIDFGWASQETQYF
TGTGCCAGTAGTATAGATTTTGGTTGGGCGTCACAAGAGACCCAGTACTTC
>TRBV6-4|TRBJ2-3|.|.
CASSDSRVDTQYF
TGTGCCAGCAGTGACTCGCGGGTGGATACGCAGTATTTT
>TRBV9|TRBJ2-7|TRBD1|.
CASSLGTGGIEQYF
TGTGCCAGCAGCTTAGGGACAGGGGGCATCGAGCAGTACTTC
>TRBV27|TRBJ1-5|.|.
CASSLSSSVYQPQHF
TGTGCCAGCAGTTTATCTAGTTCGGTCTATCAGCCCCAGCATTTT
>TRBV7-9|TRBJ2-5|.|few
CASSSRDTGQETQYF
TGTGCCAGCAGCTCCCGGGACACTGGACAAGAGACCCAGTACTTC
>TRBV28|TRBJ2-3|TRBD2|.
CASSVLAGFVTDTQYF
TGTGCCAGCTCCGTACTAGCGGGGTTTGTCACAGATACGCAGTATTTT
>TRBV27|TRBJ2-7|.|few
CASSLVTPAYEQYF
TGTGCCAGCAGTTTAGTGACACCAGCCTACGAGCAGTACTTC
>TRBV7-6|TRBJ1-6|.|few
CASSSDTSSYNSPLHF
TGTGCCAGCAGTTCTGACACGAGCTCCTATAATTCACCCCTCCACTTT
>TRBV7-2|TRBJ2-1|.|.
CACSSRPFLADEQFF
TGTGCCTGCAGCTCCCGCCCGTTTCTAGCCGATGAGCAGTTCTTC
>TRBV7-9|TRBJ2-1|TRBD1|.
CASSSSSQGASYNEQFF
TGTGCCAGCAGCTCCTCGTCACAGGGGGCGTCCTACAATGAGCAGTTCTTC
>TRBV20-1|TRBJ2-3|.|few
CSARDLTVRADTQYF
TGCAGTGCTAGAGATCTGACCGTCCGGGCAGATACGCAGTATTTT
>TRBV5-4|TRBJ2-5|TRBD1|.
CASSDRDRGYQETQYF
TGTGCCAGCAGCGACCGGGACAGGGGGTACCAAGAGACCCAGTACTTC
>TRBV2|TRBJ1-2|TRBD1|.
CASSEVETGNGYTF
TGTGCCAGCAGTGAGGTGGAGACAGGGAATGGCTACACCTTC
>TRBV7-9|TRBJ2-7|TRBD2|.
CASSARGGLDEQYF
TGTGCCAGCAGCGCACGGGGGGGCCTTGACGAGCAGTACTTC
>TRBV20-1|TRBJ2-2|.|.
CSAHRDTGELFF
TGCAGTGCCCACAGGGACACCGGGGAGCTGTTTTTT
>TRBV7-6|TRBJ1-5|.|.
CASSPSAGNQPQHF
TGTGCCAGCAGCCCCTCGGCCGGCAATCAGCCCCAGCATTTT
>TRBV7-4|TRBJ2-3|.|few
CASSFDHTQYF
TGTGCCAGCAGCTTTGATCATACGCAGTATTTT
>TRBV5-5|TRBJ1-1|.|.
CASSLGGPPLEAFF
TGTGCCAGCAGCTTAGGGGGACCCCCATTAGAAGCTTTCTTT
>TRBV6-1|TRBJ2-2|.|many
CASSGWTGELFF
TGTGCCAGCAGTGGGTGGACCGGGGAGCTGTTTTTT
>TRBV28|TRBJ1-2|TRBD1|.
CASKVQGAAYGYTF
TGTGCCAGCAAGGTGCAGGGGGCGGCCTATGGCTACACCTTC
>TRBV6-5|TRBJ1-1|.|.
CASSYGKDEAFF
TGTGCCAGCAGTTACGGGAAGGATGAAGCTTTCTTT
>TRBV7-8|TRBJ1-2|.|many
CASSHRGPGPNYGYTF
TGTGCCAGCAGCCACCGAGGTCCAGGGCCTAACTATGGCTACACCTTC
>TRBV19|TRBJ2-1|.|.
CASSRILGYNEQFF
TGTGCCAGTAGTAGGATTCTGGGTTACAATGAGCAGTTCTTC
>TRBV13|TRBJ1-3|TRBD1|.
CASSLGTGDRLGNTIYF
TGTGCCAGCAGCTTGGGGACAGGGGATCGCTTAGGAAACACCATATATTTT
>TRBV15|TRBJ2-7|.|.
CATSSGDPYEQYF
TGTGCCACCAGCAGTGGGGACCCCTACGAGCAGTACTTC
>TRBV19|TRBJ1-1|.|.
CASSGQSGRTEAFF
TGTGCCAGTAGCGGACAGTCCGGGCGCACTGAAGCTTTCTTT
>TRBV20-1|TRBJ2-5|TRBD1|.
CSANTPRGGLETQYF
TGCAGTGCTAACACTCCACGAGGGGGCCTCGAGACCCAGTACTTC
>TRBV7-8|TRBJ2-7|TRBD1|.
CASSLVGQGTEQYF
TGTGCCAGCAGCTTAGTGGGACAGGGAACCGAGCAGTACTTC
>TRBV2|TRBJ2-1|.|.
CASSDNMWNEQFF
TGTGCCAGCTCGGATAACATGTGGAATGAGCAGTTCTTC
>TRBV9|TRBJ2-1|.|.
CASSVGGAGGNEQFF
TGTGCCAGCAGCGTAGGAGGAGCCGGGGGCAATGAGCAGTTCTTC
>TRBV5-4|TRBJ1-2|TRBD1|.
CASSLAWTGGNYGYTF
TGTGCCAGCAGCTTGGCATGGACAGGGGGAAACTATGGCTACACCTTC
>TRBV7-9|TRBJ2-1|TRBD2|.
CASSPPGTSNNEQFF
TGTGCCAGCAGCCCCCCCGGGACTAGTAATAATGAGCAGTTCTTC
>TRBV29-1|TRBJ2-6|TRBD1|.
CSGLVTGPGANVLTF
TGCAGCGGTTTGGTGACAGGGCCTGGGGCCAACGTCCTGACTTTC
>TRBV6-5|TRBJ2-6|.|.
CASRSDFSGANVLTF
TGTGCCAGCAGATCAGATTTCTCTGGGGCCAACGTCCTGACTTTC
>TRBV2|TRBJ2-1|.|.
CASSRRGGGHEQFF
TGTGCCAGCAGCCGAAGAGGGGGGGGTCATGAGCAGTTCTTC
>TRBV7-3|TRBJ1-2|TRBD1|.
CASSPRGTGDVDYGYTF
TGTGCCAGCAGCCCAAGGGGGACAGGTGATGTTGACTATGGCTACACCTTC
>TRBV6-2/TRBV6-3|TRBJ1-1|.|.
CASSYDILMRAFF
TGTGCCAGCAGTTACGACATATTGATGCGAGCTTTCTTT
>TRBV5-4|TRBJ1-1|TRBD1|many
CASSTGTGNTEAFF
TGTGCCAGCAGCACCGGGACAGGAAACACTGAAGCTTTCTTT
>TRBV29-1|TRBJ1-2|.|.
CSVIRKGGYGYTF
TGCAGCGTGATCAGGAAAGGGGGGTATGGCTACACCTTC
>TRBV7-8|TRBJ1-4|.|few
CASSLALRPSTNEKLFF
TGTGCCAGCAGCTTAGCGCTCCGACCGTCAACTAATGAAAAACTGTTTTTT
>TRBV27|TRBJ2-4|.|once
CASSLQGLGKNIQYF
TGTGCCAGCAGTTTACAGGGCCTGGGCAAAAACATTCAGTACTTC
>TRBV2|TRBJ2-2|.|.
CATLQGRTGELFF
TGTGCCACACTCCAGGGGCGGACCGGGGAGCTGTTTTTT
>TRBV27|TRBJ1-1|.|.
CAGSPTTNTEAFF
TGTGCCGGCAGTCCGACGACCAACACTGAAGCTTTCTTT
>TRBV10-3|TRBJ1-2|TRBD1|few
CAIWATGARGYTF
TGTGCCATCTGGGCGACAGGGGCAAGAGGCTACACCTTC
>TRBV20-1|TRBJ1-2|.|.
CSAPWASYGYTF
TGCAGTGCTCCGTGGGCAAGCTATGGCTACACCTTC
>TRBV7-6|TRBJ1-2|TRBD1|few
CASSHPGGNYGYTF
TGTGCCAGCAGCCACCCAGGGGGCAACTATGGCTACACCTTC
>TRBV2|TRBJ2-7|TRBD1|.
CASRNRDRGAGFYEQYF
TGTGCCAGCAGGAACCGGGACAGGGGTGCGGGCTTCTACGAGCAGTACTTC
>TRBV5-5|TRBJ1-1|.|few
CASSRRQTEAFF
TGTGCCAGCAGTCGCAGACAGACTGAAGCTTTCTTT
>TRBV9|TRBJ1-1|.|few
CASSEGRTMNTEAFF
TGTGCCAGCAGCGAGGGACGGACGATGAACACTGAAGCTTTCTTT
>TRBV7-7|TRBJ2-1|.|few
CASSLDPGSNEQFF
TGTGCTAGCAGCTTAGATCCAGGGTCGAATGAGCAGTTCTTC
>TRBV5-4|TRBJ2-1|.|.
CASSGSINEQFF
TGTGCCAGCAGCGGTTCGATCAATGAGCAGTTCTTC
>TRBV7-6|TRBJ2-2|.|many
CASSRRSPNTGELFF
TGTGCCAGCAGTAGGAGGAGCCCCAACACCGGGGAGCTGTTTTTT
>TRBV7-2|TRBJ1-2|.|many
CASSDRTTDPRGYTF
TGTGCCAGCAGTGACCGGACCACCGATCCGAGAGGCTACACCTTC
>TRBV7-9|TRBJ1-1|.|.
CASRFENTEAFF
TGTGCCAGCAGGTTCGAGAACACTGAAGCTTTCTTT
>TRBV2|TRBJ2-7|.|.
CASSESLGSDEQYF
TGTGCCAGCAGTGAAAGCCTAGGGAGCGACGAGCAGTACTTC
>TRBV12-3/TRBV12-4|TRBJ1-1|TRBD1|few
CASSLGDRVVEAFF
TGTGCCAGCAGTTTAGGTGACAGGGTAGTTGAAGCTTTCTTT
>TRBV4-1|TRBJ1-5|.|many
CASSQGRRENQPQHF
TGCGCCAGCAGCCAAGGTCGCAGGGAAAATCAGCCCCAGCATTTT
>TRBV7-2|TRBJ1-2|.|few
CASSSNGDYGYTF
TGTGCCAGCAGCTCAAACGGCGACTATGGCTACACCTTC
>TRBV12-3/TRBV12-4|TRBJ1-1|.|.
CASSLAPRAWTAFF
TGTGCCAGCAGTTTAGCGCCCAGGGCCTGGACGGCTTTCTTT